This is a list of T cell receptor beta chains from one sample in a study of blood T cell repertoires in COVID-19. This table comes from immunoSEQ multiplex PCR, and its TCRdb copy is limited to in-frame clones, with some not included. The sample shows about 140,000 clones, 84% of them seen only once. The sample taken for sequencing was PBMCs or T cells enriched from blood (not recorded which). The receptors here all came from a woman aged 45-60 years with acute COVID-19. Each CDR3 is given with its conserved first and last residue. The D gene is left open where the match is weak. A clone size is listed for some rows: how often the clone was seen (once, few, many), or a class if it is expanded.

j_call d_call v_call clone_size cdr3_nt cdr3_aa
TRBJ1-1 . TRBV5-4 . TGTGCCAGCAGCTTGGAAAAGGGGATGAACACTGAAGCTTTCTTT CASSLEKGMNTEAFF
TRBJ1-2 . TRBV3-1/TRBV3-2 . TGTGCCAGCAGCCTAGAGGGCCTCTATGGCTACACCTTC CASSLEGLYGYTF
TRBJ2-4 TRBD1 TRBV4-2 . TGTGCCAGCAGCCAAGGGACAGGGGACATTCAGTACTTC CASSQGTGDIQYF
TRBJ1-1 . TRBV5-4 . TGTGCCAGCAGCTTCAGGGACACTGAAGCTTTCTTT CASSFRDTEAFF
TRBJ2-3 TRBD1 TRBV11-3 . TGTGCCAGCAGCTTTACCGGGGGACAGGGAACCACAGATACGCAGTATTTT CASSFTGGQGTTDTQYF
TRBJ2-1 . TRBV12-3/TRBV12-4 . TGTGCCAGCAGTTTGGCCTTCTACAATGAGCAGTTCTTC CASSLAFYNEQFF
TRBJ2-1 . TRBV10-2 . TGCGCCAGCAGTGGGGGAGACTTAGCGTACAATGAGCAGTTCTTC CASSGGDLAYNEQFF
TRBJ1-2 TRBD1 TRBV13 . TGTGCCAGCAGCTTAGGCCGGGACAGAATAAACTATGGCTACACCTTC CASSLGRDRINYGYTF
TRBJ2-2 . TRBV9 . TGTGCCAGCAGCGTGGGGGCAGGAGACACCGGGGAGCTGTTTTTT CASSVGAGDTGELFF
TRBJ2-7 . TRBV18 . TGTGCCAGCTCACCAGGGGCAGCCAGTTACGAGCAGTACTTC CASSPGAASYEQYF
TRBJ1-2 TRBD1 TRBV27 once TGTGCCAGCAGTCTAACAGGGGCGAATGGCTATGGCTACACCTTC CASSLTGANGYGYTF
TRBJ1-2 . TRBV28 once TGTGCCAGCAGTTCGCCGCAGGGTTATGATGGCTACACCTTC CASSSPQGYDGYTF
TRBJ2-1 TRBD2 TRBV19 . TGTGCCAGTAGTACTAGCGGGCGCTACAATGAGCAGTTCTTC CASSTSGRYNEQFF
TRBJ1-5 . TRBV30 once TGTGCCTGGAGTACTCAGGGGTTGAGGCAGCCCCAGCATTTT CAWSTQGLRQPQHF
TRBJ1-3 . TRBV28 . TGTGCCAGCGGGAACCAGGGTTCTGGAAACACCATATATTTT CASGNQGSGNTIYF
TRBJ1-3 . TRBV14 once TGTGCCAGCAGCCAAGATACACGGGTTGGAAACACCATATATTTT CASSQDTRVGNTIYF
TRBJ2-1 TRBD1 TRBV24-1 many TGTGCCACCAGTGATCGGGGGACAGGGGGGAATGAGCAGTTCTTC CATSDRGTGGNEQFF
TRBJ1-2 . TRBV20-1 . TGCAGTGCTAGGGTAGCCTATGGCTACACCTTC CSARVAYGYTF
TRBJ1-2 . TRBV9 few TGTGCCAGCAGCCCTCGTCCCGGGTCTTGGCCTTGGGGCTACACCTTC CASSPRPGSWPWGYTF
TRBJ1-5 . TRBV12-3/TRBV12-4 . TGTGCCAGCGTCAGGGGAGACAATCAGCCCCAGCATTTT CASVRGDNQPQHF
TRBJ2-3 . TRBV3-1/TRBV3-2 . TGTGCCAGCAGCCGTAGTGTTCCAGATACGCAGTATTTT CASSRSVPDTQYF
TRBJ1-2 TRBD1 TRBV19 . TGTGCCAGTAGTTTGACAGGGGCCGTGAGGGGCTACACCTTC CASSLTGAVRGYTF
TRBJ1-1 . TRBV9 . TGTGCCAGCAGCGTAGTGGTCAGTTCGAACACTGAAGCTTTCTTT CASSVVVSSNTEAFF
TRBJ1-2 TRBD1 TRBV19 . TGTGCCACCACCGACCGGGACAGCTATGGCTACACCTTC CATTDRDSYGYTF
TRBJ1-2 TRBD1 TRBV5-1 . TGCGCCAGCAGCTTCCAGGGACAGTCTGGCTACACCTTC CASSFQGQSGYTF
TRBJ1-3 . TRBV11-2 . TGTGCCAGCAGCTTATGGCAGGCCTCTGGAAACACCATATATTTT CASSLWQASGNTIYF
TRBJ1-1 TRBD1 TRBV3-1/TRBV3-2 . TGTGCCAGCAGCCAAGCTCGGGACAGGGGGCGCCGGACTGAAGCTTTCTTT CASSQARDRGRRTEAFF
TRBJ2-3 . TRBV10-3 . TGTGCCATCAGTACTTTGGAGACAGATACGCAGTATTTT CAISTLETDTQYF
TRBJ2-5 . TRBV7-9 once TGTGCCAGCAGCTTAGCGAGTAGCGCACGGGAGACCCAGTACTTC CASSLASSARETQYF
TRBJ2-5 TRBD2 TRBV6-2/TRBV6-3 few TGTGCCAGCAGTTTGACTAGCGGGAAAGAGACCCAGTACTTC CASSLTSGKETQYF
TRBJ2-5 TRBD2 TRBV3-1/TRBV3-2 . TGTGCCAGCAGCCGGGGACGGGGGGGCGGATCACAAGAGACCCAGTACTTC CASSRGRGGGSQETQYF
TRBJ1-1 TRBD1 TRBV3-1/TRBV3-2 . TGTGCCAGCAGCTTCCCGGGACAGGGTCGCACTGAAGCTTTCTTT CASSFPGQGRTEAFF
TRBJ2-5 . TRBV12-3/TRBV12-4 . TGTGCCAGCAGTTGGACAGTCCAAGAGACCCAGTACTTC CASSWTVQETQYF
TRBJ2-4 . TRBV3-1/TRBV3-2 . TGTGCCAGCAGCCAAGAGTTATCGGCTAGCCCCCCCCGGAACATTCAGTACTTC CASSQELSASPPRNIQYF